This is a list of T cell receptor beta chains from one sample in a study of OX40 agonist ivuxolimab in advanced cancers. Produced via immunoSEQ multiplex PCR; TCRdb's table is partial and in-frame only. Of over 55,000 clones listed, about 79% are singletons. Sequenced here: CD4+ or CD8+ T cells sorted from blood, sampled in a trial of the OX40 agonist ivuxolimab. Receptors were obtained from an adult with an advanced solid tumor such as melanoma, head and neck, liver or kidney cancer. CDR3s include the opening cysteine and the closing phenylalanine or tryptophan. Each record gives: J gene, V gene, D gene, clone size, CDR3 length, CDR3 DNA, CDR3 protein. D genes are given only for firm matches. Only part of the rows carry a size: once, few, many, or a class if the clone is expanded.

j_call: TRBJ1-3
v_call: TRBV28
d_call: .
clone_size: .
cdr3_length: 16
cdr3_nt: TGTGCCAGCAGTTCCCCAGGTGGGGGCAAAGGAAACACCATATATTTT
cdr3_aa: CASSSPGGGKGNTIYF

j_call: TRBJ1-4
v_call: TRBV14
d_call: .
clone_size: .
cdr3_length: 16
cdr3_nt: TGTGCCAGCAGCCAAGCCCGAGTCTCGGGTAATGAAAAACTGTTTTTT
cdr3_aa: CASSQARVSGNEKLFF

j_call: TRBJ2-1
v_call: TRBV11-2
d_call: .
clone_size: .
cdr3_length: 16
cdr3_nt: TGTGCCAGCAGCTTAGTAGGGGACATAACCTACAATGAGCAGTTCTTC
cdr3_aa: CASSLVGDITYNEQFF

j_call: TRBJ2-3
v_call: TRBV28
d_call: TRBD1
clone_size: .
cdr3_length: 15
cdr3_nt: TGTGCCAGTTCTTTACAGGGGGTGTTCACAGATACGCAGTATTTT
cdr3_aa: CASSLQGVFTDTQYF

j_call: TRBJ2-5
v_call: TRBV28
d_call: TRBD1
clone_size: .
cdr3_length: 16
cdr3_nt: TGTGCCAGCAGTTCCGCCCTCGGACAGGTTCGCGAGACCCAGTACTTC
cdr3_aa: CASSSALGQVRETQYF

j_call: TRBJ2-7
v_call: TRBV4-3
d_call: TRBD2
clone_size: .
cdr3_length: 16
cdr3_nt: TGCGCCAGCAGCCAAAAAGCGGGACTGCATCCCTACGAGCAGTACTTC
cdr3_aa: CASSQKAGLHPYEQYF

j_call: TRBJ1-2
v_call: TRBV28
d_call: .
clone_size: .
cdr3_length: 14
cdr3_nt: TGTGCCAGCCGCGGGTACGGAGGAATCTATGGCTACACCTTC
cdr3_aa: CASRGYGGIYGYTF

j_call: TRBJ2-1
v_call: TRBV11-2
d_call: TRBD2
clone_size: .
cdr3_length: 16
cdr3_nt: TGTGCCAGCGGGACTAGCGGGAGCCCTTCCTACAATGAGCAGTTCTTC
cdr3_aa: CASGTSGSPSYNEQFF

j_call: TRBJ2-2
v_call: TRBV10-3
d_call: TRBD2
clone_size: .
cdr3_length: 16
cdr3_nt: TGTGCCATCAGTCGGACTAGCGGGAGGGGTACCGGGGAGCTGTTTTTT
cdr3_aa: CAISRTSGRGTGELFF

j_call: TRBJ2-5
v_call: TRBV7-6
d_call: .
clone_size: .
cdr3_length: 13
cdr3_nt: TGTGCCAGCAGTCCCCGTGATCAAGAGACCCAGTACTTC
cdr3_aa: CASSPRDQETQYF

j_call: TRBJ1-5
v_call: TRBV28
d_call: .
clone_size: .
cdr3_length: 13
cdr3_nt: TGTGCCAGCAGTTTTGATAGTAATCAGCCCCAGCATTTT
cdr3_aa: CASSFDSNQPQHF

j_call: TRBJ1-2
v_call: TRBV11-3
d_call: .
clone_size: .
cdr3_length: 13
cdr3_nt: TGTGCCAGCAGCTTAGAGGGCGGCGTGGGCTACACCTTC
cdr3_aa: CASSLEGGVGYTF

j_call: TRBJ2-6
v_call: TRBV5-4
d_call: .
clone_size: .
cdr3_length: 16
cdr3_nt: TGTGCCAGCAGCCCCCCTTGGATCTCTGGGGCCAACGTCCTGACTTTC
cdr3_aa: CASSPPWISGANVLTF

j_call: TRBJ1-1
v_call: TRBV28
d_call: .
clone_size: .
cdr3_length: 15
cdr3_nt: TGTGCCAGCAGTACCGAAGGGGCAGGGAACACTGAAGCTTTCTTT
cdr3_aa: CASSTEGAGNTEAFF

j_call: TRBJ2-3
v_call: TRBV28
d_call: TRBD1
clone_size: once
cdr3_length: 13
cdr3_nt: TGTGCCATCCGGGACAGGTTCACAGATACGCAGTATTTT
cdr3_aa: CAIRDRFTDTQYF

j_call: TRBJ1-4
v_call: TRBV10-3
d_call: .
clone_size: few
cdr3_length: 16
cdr3_nt: TGTGCCATCAGTGAGTCGATTCAGGGGATGAACGAAAAACTGTTTTTT
cdr3_aa: CAISESIQGMNEKLFF

j_call: TRBJ2-7
v_call: TRBV20-1
d_call: .
clone_size: .
cdr3_length: 11
cdr3_nt: TGCAGCGGGGGCGGAGGCTACGAGCAGTACTTC
cdr3_aa: CSGGGGYEQYF

j_call: TRBJ1-3
v_call: TRBV28
d_call: TRBD1
clone_size: once
cdr3_length: 17
cdr3_nt: TGTGCCAGCAATCCTTCAGGGGGGGCGAATGGTGGAAACACCATATATTTT
cdr3_aa: CASNPSGGANGGNTIYF

j_call: TRBJ2-2
v_call: TRBV5-1
d_call: TRBD1
clone_size: few
cdr3_length: 15
cdr3_nt: TGCGCCAGCAGCTCGGGACAGGGAAACACCGGGGAGCTGTTTTTT
cdr3_aa: CASSSGQGNTGELFF

j_call: TRBJ2-4
v_call: TRBV19
d_call: TRBD1
clone_size: .
cdr3_length: 13
cdr3_nt: TGTGCCAGTGGCCTAGACAGGGAAAACATTCAGTACTTC
cdr3_aa: CASGLDRENIQYF

j_call: TRBJ2-2
v_call: TRBV6-5
d_call: TRBD1
clone_size: .
cdr3_length: 15
cdr3_nt: TGTGCCAGCAGCCCTAGGACAGGGAACACCGGGGAGCTGTTTTTT
cdr3_aa: CASSPRTGNTGELFF

j_call: TRBJ2-2
v_call: TRBV9
d_call: .
clone_size: .
cdr3_length: 16
cdr3_nt: TGTGCCAGCAGCCAAACCAGGAGCACGAACACCGGGGAGCTGTTTTTT
cdr3_aa: CASSQTRSTNTGELFF

j_call: TRBJ1-5
v_call: TRBV14
d_call: .
clone_size: .
cdr3_length: 13
cdr3_nt: TGTGCCAGCAGCCAAGCACCCGGGCAGCCCCAGCATTTT
cdr3_aa: CASSQAPGQPQHF

j_call: TRBJ2-4
v_call: TRBV2
d_call: .
clone_size: .
cdr3_length: 13
cdr3_nt: TGTGCCAGCAGTGAATACGCCAAAAACATTCAGTACTTC
cdr3_aa: CASSEYAKNIQYF

j_call: TRBJ2-1
v_call: TRBV15
d_call: TRBD2
clone_size: .
cdr3_length: 16
cdr3_nt: TGTGCCACCAGCAGAGAGTGGCGGGAGGGATTCAATGAGCAGTTCTTC
cdr3_aa: CATSREWREGFNEQFF

j_call: TRBJ2-2
v_call: TRBV27
d_call: .
clone_size: .
cdr3_length: 14
cdr3_nt: TGTGCCAGCAGTTTATTAGATAACACCGGGGAGCTGTTTTTT
cdr3_aa: CASSLLDNTGELFF

j_call: TRBJ2-7
v_call: TRBV5-6
d_call: .
clone_size: .
cdr3_length: 11
cdr3_nt: TGTGCCAGCAGCCTTATTCACGAGCAGTACTTC
cdr3_aa: CASSLIHEQYF

j_call: TRBJ2-1
v_call: TRBV5-4
d_call: .
clone_size: .
cdr3_length: 11
cdr3_nt: TGTGCCAGCAGCTTACCGGGGGAGCAGTTCTTC
cdr3_aa: CASSLPGEQFF

j_call: TRBJ2-7
v_call: TRBV6-5
d_call: TRBD2
clone_size: .
cdr3_length: 14
cdr3_nt: TGTGCCAGCAGTACGCAAGCGGGAGTGTACGAGCAGTACTTC
cdr3_aa: CASSTQAGVYEQYF

j_call: TRBJ2-3
v_call: TRBV5-6
d_call: .
clone_size: .
cdr3_length: 16
cdr3_nt: TGTGCCAGCAGTTCCCCGACTGCCGGAGACACAGATACGCAGTATTTT
cdr3_aa: CASSSPTAGDTDTQYF

j_call: TRBJ2-1
v_call: TRBV7-8
d_call: .
clone_size: .
cdr3_length: 13
cdr3_nt: TGTGCCAGCAGCTTAGCCGCGGGCAATGAGCAGTTCTTC
cdr3_aa: CASSLAAGNEQFF

j_call: TRBJ2-7
v_call: TRBV6-4
d_call: .
clone_size: .
cdr3_length: 15
cdr3_nt: TGTGCCAGCAGCCTCGTGGGCAGGGGAACCTACGAGCAGTACTTC
cdr3_aa: CASSLVGRGTYEQYF

j_call: TRBJ1-1
v_call: TRBV5-4
d_call: .
clone_size: .
cdr3_length: 14
cdr3_nt: TGTGCCAGCAGCTTGGCAGGGGTATCCACTGAAGCTTTCTTT
cdr3_aa: CASSLAGVSTEAFF

j_call: TRBJ2-7
v_call: TRBV9
d_call: .
clone_size: .
cdr3_length: 14
cdr3_nt: TGTGCCAGCAGCCCCCAGGGCGCCTCCTACGAGCAGTACTTC
cdr3_aa: CASSPQGASYEQYF

j_call: TRBJ1-3
v_call: TRBV20-1
d_call: .
clone_size: .
cdr3_length: 11
cdr3_nt: TGCAGTGCCGTCTCTGGAAACACCATATATTTT
cdr3_aa: CSAVSGNTIYF

j_call: TRBJ2-2
v_call: TRBV6-1
d_call: .
clone_size: .
cdr3_length: 14
cdr3_nt: TGTGCCAGCATTAGGGAAGCGAACACCGGGGAGCTGTTTTTT
cdr3_aa: CASIREANTGELFF

j_call: TRBJ1-5
v_call: TRBV5-1
d_call: .
clone_size: .
cdr3_length: 15
cdr3_nt: TGCGCCAGCAGCCGGGGCGAGGCAAGGGGGGACCCCCAGCATTTT
cdr3_aa: CASSRGEARGDPQHF

j_call: TRBJ2-1
v_call: TRBV10-3
d_call: .
clone_size: few
cdr3_length: 15
cdr3_nt: TGTGCCATCAGTGAGTCGGCACAGGGTAAGAATGAGCAGTTCTTC
cdr3_aa: CAISESAQGKNEQFF

j_call: TRBJ2-7
v_call: TRBV20-1
d_call: .
clone_size: .
cdr3_length: 11
cdr3_nt: TGCAGTGCTATCCCTTCCTACGAGCAGTACTTC
cdr3_aa: CSAIPSYEQYF

j_call: TRBJ2-7
v_call: TRBV4-2
d_call: .
clone_size: few
cdr3_length: 13
cdr3_nt: TGTGCCAGCAGCACCAGCGGAGCCTACGAGCAGTACTTC
cdr3_aa: CASSTSGAYEQYF

j_call: TRBJ1-1
v_call: TRBV5-4
d_call: TRBD1
clone_size: .
cdr3_length: 14
cdr3_nt: TGTGCCAGCAGCTCACCGGGACAGTCAATGAAAGCTTTCTTT
cdr3_aa: CASSSPGQSMKAFF

j_call: TRBJ2-5
v_call: TRBV19
d_call: .
clone_size: .
cdr3_length: 12
cdr3_nt: TGTGCCAGTAGTGCCACGAGGGGGACCCAGTACTTC
cdr3_aa: CASSATRGTQYF

j_call: TRBJ2-2
v_call: TRBV27
d_call: TRBD2
clone_size: .
cdr3_length: 15
cdr3_nt: TGTGCCAGCAGTGCCGGACTAGCGAGCACCGGGGAGCTGTTTTTT
cdr3_aa: CASSAGLASTGELFF

j_call: TRBJ2-1
v_call: TRBV28
d_call: .
clone_size: .
cdr3_length: 10
cdr3_nt: TGTGCCAGCAAAGGGAACGAGCAGTTCTTC
cdr3_aa: CASKGNEQFF

j_call: TRBJ1-2
v_call: TRBV7-2
d_call: .
clone_size: .
cdr3_length: 20
cdr3_nt: TGTGCCAGCAGCTTAGCGCTGAAAAAGAGACCACAGGGTTTCGGATACGGCTACACCTTC
cdr3_aa: CASSLALKKRPQGFGYGYTF

j_call: TRBJ2-1
v_call: TRBV10-3
d_call: TRBD2
clone_size: .
cdr3_length: 13
cdr3_nt: TGTGCCATCAGTTCGTCTAGCGGGAATGAGCAGTTCTTC
cdr3_aa: CAISSSSGNEQFF

j_call: TRBJ2-7
v_call: TRBV28
d_call: .
clone_size: .
cdr3_length: 21
cdr3_nt: TGTGCCAGCAGTTCCACTCACCCGCCGGGTAAAGGGCCTCAAAGGGTCTACGAGCAGTACTTC
cdr3_aa: CASSSTHPPGKGPQRVYEQYF

j_call: TRBJ2-3
v_call: TRBV15
d_call: TRBD2
clone_size: .
cdr3_length: 16
cdr3_nt: TGTGCCACCAGCACAAGACTAGCGGGGGGGGCAGATACGCAGTATTTT
cdr3_aa: CATSTRLAGGADTQYF

j_call: TRBJ2-1
v_call: TRBV6-5
d_call: TRBD1
clone_size: .
cdr3_length: 13
cdr3_nt: TGTGCCAGCAGCGGGACAGGGGGCAATGAGCAGTTCTTC
cdr3_aa: CASSGTGGNEQFF

j_call: TRBJ1-4
v_call: TRBV2
d_call: .
clone_size: .
cdr3_length: 14
cdr3_nt: TGTGCCAGCTCCCGGGACGCAACTAATGAAAAACTGTTTTTT
cdr3_aa: CASSRDATNEKLFF

j_call: TRBJ2-3
v_call: TRBV13
d_call: TRBD2
clone_size: once
cdr3_length: 15
cdr3_nt: TGTGCCACTAGACTAGCGCGGGAGGCGGGAGATACGCAGTATTTT
cdr3_aa: CATRLAREAGDTQYF

j_call: TRBJ2-3
v_call: TRBV5-4
d_call: TRBD2
clone_size: .
cdr3_length: 15
cdr3_nt: TGTGCCAGCAGCTTCCCCACTAGCGGCACAGATACGCAGTATTTT
cdr3_aa: CASSFPTSGTDTQYF

j_call: TRBJ2-3
v_call: TRBV6-1
d_call: TRBD2
clone_size: .
cdr3_length: 16
cdr3_nt: TGTGCCAGCAGTGCCGGGACTAGCGAAATCACAGATACGCAGTATTTT
cdr3_aa: CASSAGTSEITDTQYF

j_call: TRBJ1-1
v_call: TRBV5-1
d_call: .
clone_size: .
cdr3_length: 13
cdr3_nt: TGCGCCAGCAGCTGGGGAGGAGGCACTGAAGCTTTCTTT
cdr3_aa: CASSWGGGTEAFF